The entry below describes one TCR beta chain. Its antigen is still unknown. No base qualities exist here, and no much larger clone lies one base off it. The meaning of the sample's treatment or condition label: about 20 received Ad26.COV2.S at low or high dose, single or two shots; about 5 received placebo; per-sample allocation not given. Repertoires of vaccine and placebo recipients were sequenced from samples taken on day 63 after the first injection. In Cohort 1b, fewer than 30 adults aged 18-55 years were enrolled at a single site in Boston, USA, between 29 July and 7 August 2020. Ad26.COV2.S was a replication-incompetent adenovirus type 26 vector that expressed a prefusion-stabilized SARS-CoV-2 spike protein derived from the original Wuhan strain. CDR1 and CDR2 were assigned from the germline V gene as MDHEN and SYDVKM. From its cysteine to its phenylalanine, the CDR3 spans 16 amino acids. Only the CDR3 region is kept as DNA, spanning 48 bases read in frame from base 1. For this chain, trimming is 7 bases at the V end and 1 base at the J end, and the number of junction bases without a gene match is 6.

TCRbeta CDR3 regions were sequenced with the immunoSEQ Assay. After extraction, genomic DNA underwent amplification by bias-controlled multiplex PCR, followed by high-throughput sequencing. Per the original workflow: To quantify the absolute abundance of every unique TCRbeta CDR3 region, sequences were collapsed and filtered. T cell fraction was estimated by normalizing TCRbeta template counts to usable DNA, with usable DNA measured through amplification of reference genes found in all nucleated cells. Repertoire TCRs were annotated as SARS-CoV-2-specific by exact matching of V gene, CDR3 amino acid sequence and J gene to a known reactive TCR set. The reference SARS-CoV-2 TCR set came from MIRA and was filtered for enrichment in COVID-19-positive ImmuneCODE repertoires, removing public or cross-reactive TCRs. Using the MIRA antigens, annotated TCRs were further analysed by specific ORF or by position within an ORF. Breadth was defined as annotated unique rearrangements over total unique productive rearrangements; depth was the summed frequency of those rearrangements. Two-sided Wilcoxon rank-sum tests were applied when comparing TCR breadth between groups. TCRdb re-hosts the immuneACCESS table, in-frame sequences only. Its copies lack some clones; in the studies checked, an unresolved V gene accounts for under half of them, and the cause for the rest is not known. Clone size and the V and J calls come from that table; the DNA yielded D and trimming. The sample profile shows about 410,000 clones; about nine tenths of them were found once. The ten top clones hold less than 2% of the sample.

This sample was included in a study of Ad26.COV2.S vaccination and SARS-CoV-2 variants (TCRdb year 2021). Background on the whole study: Donors in the vaccine arm were drawn from COV1001, a multicentre, randomized, double-blind, placebo-controlled phase I-IIa trial testing Ad26.COV2.S in healthy adults. A total of roughly 30 samples were included in the TCR-sequenced set, comprising some 20 Ad26.COV2.S vaccine recipients, 5 placebo recipients and 8 SARS-CoV-2 convalescent individuals. Ad26.COV2.S was given intramuscularly at 5x10^10 or 1x10^11 viral particles, as a single shot or as two shots 56 days apart. Blinding of investigators to trial group allocation was maintained during experiments and outcome assessment. Participants in the trial were split at random into five groups of five each, receiving low-dose or high-dose Ad26.COV2.S once or twice, or else placebo on both occasions. Sequencing of the TCRbeta repertoire served to evaluate the specificity and breadth of SARS-CoV-2-reactive T cell receptors following Ad26.COV2.S vaccination. The investigation overall reported the following: Non-spike TCR breadth was comparable between vaccine and placebo recipients, consistent with the vaccine containing only spike. The study was not powered to compare responses between vaccine doses or regimens. After vaccination, substantial breadth of spike-specific CD8+ and CD4+ T cell responses was reported. It was noted by the authors that total T cell responses may have been underestimated by the TCR breadth and depth analyses. Compared with placebo recipients, Ad26.COV2.S recipients showed higher spike-specific TCR breadth (P = 0.0014).

The TCR was taken from a person between 18 and 59 years old who received the Ad26.COV2.S COVID-19 vaccine or a placebo. Here the chain combines TRBV28 and TRBJ1-5; 11 of the junction bases match TRBD1. The specimen was peripheral blood, collected in a trial of Ad26.COV2.S vaccine versus placebo. CDR3 reads: CASTGTGGLSNQPQHF. The nucleotides read TGTGCCAGCACGGGGACAGGGGGGCTGAGCAATCAGCCCCAGCATTTT. The full variable domain, with segments outside the CDR3 supplied by the reference TRBV28 and TRBJ1-5 proteins, appears as DVKVTQSSRYLVKRTGEKVFLECVQDMDHENMFWYRQDPGLGLRLIYFSYDVKMKEKGDIPEGYSVSREKKERFSLILESASTNQTSMYLCASTGTGGLSNQPQHFGDGTRLSIL.